The 4 T cell receptor beta chains given below trace back to one sample, sequenced in a study. Each CDR3 protein is one row after TCRdb ran MiXCR on the 5' RACE reads. The sample contains fewer than 65,000 distinct CDR3 sequences, roughly 30% of which appear only once. The sequenced sample consisted of tumor-infiltrating naive CD4+ T cells sorted from the breast tumor. The subset denotes: naive CD4+ T cells, CD4+CD45RA+CD25-. Source of these receptors: a female donor with breast cancer.

Comment on this clonotype: Since a much larger clone is just one base distant, this may be a read error. This chain joins TRBV24-1 and TRBJ1-3, with a weak D call TRBD1 (6 bases). CDR3 length: 12 residues. Looked up from germline, CDR1 is KGHDR and CDR2 is SFDVKD. In nucleotides, the CDR3 is TGTACCACCAGGGGCTCTGGAAACACCATATATTTT. Residues: CTTRGSGNTIYF.

This clonotype was counted ten times or more. J is TRBJ2-6 and V is TRBV29-1; D ambiguous. The V gene lost 2 bases and the J gene lost 0 bases, with 11 bases spanning the gap. This CDR3 has 16 residues. Germline lookup yields CDR1 SQVTM and CDR2 ANQGSEA. CDR3 region: CSVETDVDSGANVLTF. CDR3 bases: TGCAGCGTTGAAACGGACGTTGACTCTGGGGCCAACGTCCTGACTTTC.

This clonotype was seen only a few times. This chain connects TRBV20-1 to TRBJ1-2; the D is unclear. Per germline, CDR1 DFQATT and CDR2 SNEGSKA (reference sequence). This CDR3 has 13 amino acids. V lost 2 bases, J lost 4 bases, and 11 bases lay in between. The CDR3 region is CSARKMIGYGYTF. For the CDR3, the DNA is TGCAGTGCTAGAAAGATGATCGGCTATGGCTACACCTTC.

On this clonotype: An end of the junction does not agree with germline; a read error may underlie this. The genes are TRBV7-9 and TRBJ1-1, with a tentative D call TRBD1 (5 bases). The germline V gene encodes CDR1 SEHNR and CDR2 FQNEAQ (reference sequence). The CDR3 is made up of 13 amino acids. The DNA for the CDR3 is TGTGCCAGCAGCTTCGACAGTAACACTGAAGCTTCCTTT. It is translated as CASSFDSNTEASF.